These 10 T cell receptor beta chains were sequenced from one sample in a study of blood T cell repertoires in COVID-19. Some clones are missing from TCRdb's copy, which holds only in-frame ones; the method was immunoSEQ multiplex PCR. The top ten clones hold 4.5% to 7.5% of a sample with 150,000 to 200,000 clones, approximately 80% of them seen once. Sequenced input: PBMCs or T cells enriched from blood (not recorded which). The receptors stem from a man between 35 and 55 years old who had recovered from COVID-19.

The chain carries TRBV6-5 and TRBJ1-5; 7 nucleotides align to TRBD1. CDR1 and CDR2 (germline): MNHEY, SVGAGI. The ends lost 6 bases at V and 5 bases at J; junction bases unmatched: 4. This CDR3 region has 13 residues. CDR3 loop: CASSFQGDQPQHF. The DNA for the CDR3 is TGTGCCAGCAGCTTCCAGGGGGATCAGCCCCAGCATTTT.

The gene calls are TRBV18 and TRBJ1-4; tentatively, D is TRBD1 (6 bases). Germline CDR1 and CDR2: KGHSH and LQKENI. The CDR3 loop spans 15 amino acids. V gave up 6 bases and J gave up 8 bases, with 19 bases separating them. This chain's CDR3 is CASSRGVRQGEKLFF. The CDR3 nucleotides read TGTGCCAGCTCGCGTGGAGTGCGCCAGGGGGAAAAACTGTTTTTT.

The chain recombines TRBV5-1 with TRBJ2-1; D is perhaps TRBD2 (5 bases). CDR3 size: 15 residues. Germline loops: CDR1 SGHRS, CDR2 YFSETQ. V lost 0 bases and J 5 bases, leaving 12 bases between the germline ends. The DNA for the CDR3 is TGCGCCAGCAGCTTGGTGGCTAGCCGAAACAATGAGCAGTTCTTC. Translating gives CASSLVASRNNEQFF.

V and J are TRBV30 and TRBJ2-1; D is ambiguous. Trimming removed 3 bases at V and 0 bases at J, with 9 bases between. Germline V gives CDR1 GTSNPN, CDR2 SVGIG (reference sequence). The CDR3 has 14 residues. CDR3 protein: CAWRRSVSYNEQFF. The DNA for the CDR3 is TGTGCCTGGAGGCGCAGCGTCTCCTACAATGAGCAGTTCTTC. Filled out from reference TRBV30 and TRBJ2-1, the complete variable domain reads SQTIHQWPATLVQPVGSPLSLECTVEGTSNPNLYWYRQAAGRGLQLLFYSVGIGQISSEVPQNLSASRPQDRQFILSSKKLLLSDSGFYLCAWRRSVSYNEQFFGPGTRLTVL.

This clone was counted between two and nine times. The V gene is TRBV13, the J gene TRBJ1-4; possibly TRBD1 for D (5 bases). The CDR3 covers 16 residues. Trimming pared 4 bases from V and 8 bases from J, leaving 20 bases between. Germline lookup yields CDR1 PRHDT and CDR2 FYEKMQ (reference sequence). This CDR3 reads CASSSTYRSDREKLFF. The CDR3 nucleotides read TGTGCCAGCAGCTCCACATACAGGTCCGATCGAGAAAAACTGTTTTTT.

This clone has only a few counts. This chain uses TRBV11-3 with TRBJ2-3; maybe TRBD1 (6 bases). The CDR3 spans 16 residues. V lost 0 bases and J 1 base, leaving 11 bases between the germline ends. The germline CDR1 and CDR2 sequences are SGHNT and YENEEA. CDR3: CASSLEAAGGTDTQYF. The DNA of the CDR3 is TGTGCCAGCAGCTTAGAGGCGGCAGGGGGCACAGATACGCAGTATTTT.

A single count supports this clone. The rearrangement uses TRBV11-1 and TRBJ2-3; D unresolved. Trimming shortened V by 2 bases and J by 2 bases, and 5 bases separated the two germline ends. The CDR3 runs to 13 residues. The germline V gene has CDR1 SGHAT and CDR2 FQDESV (reference sequence). DNA of the CDR3: TGTGCCAGCAGCTTACGAGCCACAGATACGCAGTATTTT. It yields the protein CASSLRATDTQYF.

The J gene is TRBJ2-3, the V gene TRBV5-4; D might be TRBD2 (5 bases). From germline, CDR1 is SGHNT and CDR2 YYREEE (reference sequence). V was pared by 2 bases and J by 3 bases, with 10 bases between. The CDR3 consists of 14 residues. Here the CDR3 DNA reads TGTGCCAGCAGCTTCCGGGGAGCGACAGATACGCAGTATTTT. Translation: CASSFRGATDTQYF.

This clone was observed a single time. The V and J genes are TRBV19 and TRBJ2-4, with TRBD1 as a possible D gene (6 bases). V lost 4 bases and J 3 bases, leaving 13 bases between the germline ends. The CDR3 covers 15 residues. The germline gives CDR1 LNHDA, CDR2 SQIVND (reference sequence). The CDR3 nucleotides read TGTGCCAGTAGTAACGGGGAAGGGGGCAAAAACATTCAGTACTTC. It encodes CASSNGEGGKNIQYF.

Remarks on this clone: A read error is likely, as this CDR3 ends without the conserved phenylalanine or tryptophan. No DNA is shown, since the ends of the CDR3 on it are uncertain; the CDR3 is the one TCRdb lists. The genes are TRBV5-1 and TRBJ2-7; the table gives TRBD1 as D, unverified against the DNA. The CDR3 is 13 residues long, counting both termini. Germline CDR1 is SGHRS and CDR2 is YFSETQ. The CDR3 sequence: CASSLSAVAGDGI.